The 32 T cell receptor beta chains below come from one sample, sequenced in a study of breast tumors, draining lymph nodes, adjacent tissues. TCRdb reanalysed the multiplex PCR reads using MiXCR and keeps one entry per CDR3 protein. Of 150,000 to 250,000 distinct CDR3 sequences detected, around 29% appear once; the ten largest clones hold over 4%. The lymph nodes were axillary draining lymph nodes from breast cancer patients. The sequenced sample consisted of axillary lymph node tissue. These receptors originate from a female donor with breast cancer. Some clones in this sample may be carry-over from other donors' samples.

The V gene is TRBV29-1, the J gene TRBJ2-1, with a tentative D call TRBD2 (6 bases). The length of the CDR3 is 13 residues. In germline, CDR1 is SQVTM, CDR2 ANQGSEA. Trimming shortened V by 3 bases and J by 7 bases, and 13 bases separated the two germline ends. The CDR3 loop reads CSVEGLEGNEQFF. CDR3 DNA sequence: TGCAGCGTTGAGGGTTTGGAGGGGAATGAGCAGTTCTTC.

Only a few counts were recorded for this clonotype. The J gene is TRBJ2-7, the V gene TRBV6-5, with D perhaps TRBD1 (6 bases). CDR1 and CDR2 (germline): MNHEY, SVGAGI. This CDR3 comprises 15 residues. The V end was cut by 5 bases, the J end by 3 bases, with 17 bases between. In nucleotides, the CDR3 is TGTGCCAGCAGTCACGACCTGGGACACGACTACGAGCAGTACTTC. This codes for CASSHDLGHDYEQYF.

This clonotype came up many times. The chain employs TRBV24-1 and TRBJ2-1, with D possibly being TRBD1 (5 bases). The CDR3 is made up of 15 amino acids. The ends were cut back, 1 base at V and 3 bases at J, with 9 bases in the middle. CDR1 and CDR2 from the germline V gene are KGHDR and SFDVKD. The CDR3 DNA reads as TGTGCCACCAGTGATTTAGGCAGGGACTACAATGAGCAGTTCTTC. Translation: CATSDLGRDYNEQFF.

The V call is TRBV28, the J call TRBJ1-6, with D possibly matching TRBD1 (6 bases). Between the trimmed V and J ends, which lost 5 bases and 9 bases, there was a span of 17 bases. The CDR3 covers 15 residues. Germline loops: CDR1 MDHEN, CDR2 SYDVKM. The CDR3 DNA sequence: TGTGCCAGCAGTGCGACGACAGGAGGGAGTTCACCCCTCCACTTT. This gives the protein CASSATTGGSSPLHF.

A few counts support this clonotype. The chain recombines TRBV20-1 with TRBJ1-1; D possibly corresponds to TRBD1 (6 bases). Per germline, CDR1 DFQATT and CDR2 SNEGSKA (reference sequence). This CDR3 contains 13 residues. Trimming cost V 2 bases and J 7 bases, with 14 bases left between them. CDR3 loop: CSARWGAYLEAFF. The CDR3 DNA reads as TGCAGTGCTAGATGGGGGGCATACCTTGAAGCTTTCTTT.

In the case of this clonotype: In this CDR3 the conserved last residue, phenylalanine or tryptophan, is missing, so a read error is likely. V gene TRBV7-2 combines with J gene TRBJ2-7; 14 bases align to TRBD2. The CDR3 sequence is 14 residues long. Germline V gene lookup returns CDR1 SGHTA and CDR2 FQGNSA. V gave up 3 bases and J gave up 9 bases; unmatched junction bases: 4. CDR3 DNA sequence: TGTGCCAGCAGCTTGAAGACTAGCGGGAGGGGGCAGTACCAC. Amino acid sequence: CASSLKTSGRGQYH.

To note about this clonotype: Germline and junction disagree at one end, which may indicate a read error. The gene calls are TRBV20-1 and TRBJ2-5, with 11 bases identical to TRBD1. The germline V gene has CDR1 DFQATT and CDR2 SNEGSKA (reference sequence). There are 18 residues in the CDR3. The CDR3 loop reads CSARERTGGPVGQEAQYF. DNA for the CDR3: TGCAGTGCTAGAGAAAGGACAGGGGGCCCGGTGGGGCAAGAGGCCCAGTACTTC.

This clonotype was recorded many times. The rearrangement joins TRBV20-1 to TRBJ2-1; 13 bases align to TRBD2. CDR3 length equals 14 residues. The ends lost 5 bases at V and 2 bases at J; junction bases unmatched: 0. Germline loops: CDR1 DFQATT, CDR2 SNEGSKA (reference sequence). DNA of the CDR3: TGCAGTGCTGGACTAGCGGGAGCCTACAATGAGCAGTTCTTC. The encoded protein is CSAGLAGAYNEQFF.

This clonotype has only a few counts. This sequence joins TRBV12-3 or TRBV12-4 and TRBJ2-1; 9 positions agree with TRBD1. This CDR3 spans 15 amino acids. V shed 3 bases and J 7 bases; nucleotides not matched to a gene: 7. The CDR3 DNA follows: TGTGCCAGCAGTTTCAGGCACAGGGGGCAAAATGAGCAGTTCTTC. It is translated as CASSFRHRGQNEQFF.

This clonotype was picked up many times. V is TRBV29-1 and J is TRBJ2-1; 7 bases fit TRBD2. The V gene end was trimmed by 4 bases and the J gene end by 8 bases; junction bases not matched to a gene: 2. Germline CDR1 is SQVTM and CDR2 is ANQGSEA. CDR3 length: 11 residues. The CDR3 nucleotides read TGCAGCGTTGGGAGCGGGGATGAGCAGTTCTTC. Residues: CSVGSGDEQFF.

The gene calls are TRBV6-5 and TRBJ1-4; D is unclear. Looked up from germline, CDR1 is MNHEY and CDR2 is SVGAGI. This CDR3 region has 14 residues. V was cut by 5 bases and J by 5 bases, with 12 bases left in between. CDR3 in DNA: TGTGCCAGCAGTGAAGACACAGTCAATGAAAAACTGTTTTTT. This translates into CASSEDTVNEKLFF.

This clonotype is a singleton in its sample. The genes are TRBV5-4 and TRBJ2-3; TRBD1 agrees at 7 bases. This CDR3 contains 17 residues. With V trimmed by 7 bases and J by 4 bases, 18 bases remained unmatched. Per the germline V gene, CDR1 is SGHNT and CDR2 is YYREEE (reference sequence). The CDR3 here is CASGTYRGVYGADTQYF. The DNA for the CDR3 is TGTGCCAGCGGAACTTACAGGGGAGTTTATGGCGCAGATACGCAGTATTTT.

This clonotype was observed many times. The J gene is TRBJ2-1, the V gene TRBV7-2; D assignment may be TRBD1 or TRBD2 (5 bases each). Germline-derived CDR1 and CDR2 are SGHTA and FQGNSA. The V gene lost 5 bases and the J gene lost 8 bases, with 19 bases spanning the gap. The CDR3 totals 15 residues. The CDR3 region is CASSIYNSGTDEQFF. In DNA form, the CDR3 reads TGTGCCAGCAGCATCTATAACTCAGGGACCGATGAGCAGTTCTTC.

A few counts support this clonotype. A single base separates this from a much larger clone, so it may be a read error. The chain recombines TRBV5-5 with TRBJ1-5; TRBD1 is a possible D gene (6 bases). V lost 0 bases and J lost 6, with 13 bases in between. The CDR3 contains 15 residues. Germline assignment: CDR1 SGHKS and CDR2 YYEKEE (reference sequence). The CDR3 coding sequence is TGTGCCAGCAGCTTGGACGGGGGCCTCAGTCAGCCCCAGCATTTT. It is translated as CASSLDGGLSQPQHF. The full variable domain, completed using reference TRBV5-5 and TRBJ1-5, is DAGVTQSPTHLIKTRGQQVTLRCSPISGHKSVSWYQQVLGQGPQFIFQYYEKEERGRGNFPDRFSARQFPNYSSELNVNALLLGDSALYLCASSLDGGLSQPQHFGDGTRLSIL.

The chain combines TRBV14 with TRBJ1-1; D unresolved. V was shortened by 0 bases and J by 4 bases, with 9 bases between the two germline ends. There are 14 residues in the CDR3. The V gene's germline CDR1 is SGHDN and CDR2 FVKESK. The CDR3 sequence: CASSQDASGTEAFF. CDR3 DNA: TGTGCCAGCAGCCAAGACGCTAGCGGCACTGAAGCTTTCTTT.

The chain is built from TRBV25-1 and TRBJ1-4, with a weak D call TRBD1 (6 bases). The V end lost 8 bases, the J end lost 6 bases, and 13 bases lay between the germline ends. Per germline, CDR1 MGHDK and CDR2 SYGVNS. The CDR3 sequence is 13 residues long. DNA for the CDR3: TGTGCCAGCTTGGAGGGGGAGGATGAAAAACTGTTTTTT. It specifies CASLEGEDEKLFF.

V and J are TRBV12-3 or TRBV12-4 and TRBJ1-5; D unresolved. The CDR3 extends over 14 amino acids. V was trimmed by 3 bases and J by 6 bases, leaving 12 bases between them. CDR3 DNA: TGTGCCAGCAGTTTGGCGGCAGGCGGTCAGCCCCAGCATTTT. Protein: CASSLAAGGQPQHF.

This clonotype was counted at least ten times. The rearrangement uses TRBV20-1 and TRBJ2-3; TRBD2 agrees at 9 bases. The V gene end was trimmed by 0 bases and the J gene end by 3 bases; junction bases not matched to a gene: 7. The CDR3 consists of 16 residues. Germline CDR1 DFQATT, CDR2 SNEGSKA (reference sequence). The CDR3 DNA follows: TGCAGTGCTAGAGACGCGGGAGGGCCCGGGACAGATACGCAGTATTTT. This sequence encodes CSARDAGGPGTDTQYF.

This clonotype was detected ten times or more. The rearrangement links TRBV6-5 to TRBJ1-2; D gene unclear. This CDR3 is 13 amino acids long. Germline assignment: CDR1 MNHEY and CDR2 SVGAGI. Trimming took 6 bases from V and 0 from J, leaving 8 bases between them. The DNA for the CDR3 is TGTGCCAGCAGCAAGTATTCTAACTATGGCTACACCTTC. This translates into CASSKYSNYGYTF.

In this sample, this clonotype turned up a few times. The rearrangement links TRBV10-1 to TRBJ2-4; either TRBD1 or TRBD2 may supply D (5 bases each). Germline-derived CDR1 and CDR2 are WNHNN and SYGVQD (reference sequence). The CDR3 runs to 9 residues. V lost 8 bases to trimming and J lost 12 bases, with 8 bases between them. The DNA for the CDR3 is TGCGCCAGCCGGGACCCTCAGTACTTC. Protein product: CASRDPQYF.

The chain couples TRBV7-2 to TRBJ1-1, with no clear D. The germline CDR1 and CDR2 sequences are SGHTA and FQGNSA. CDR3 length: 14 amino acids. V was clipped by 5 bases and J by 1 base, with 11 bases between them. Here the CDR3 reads CASSPGGRNTEAFF. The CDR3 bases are TGTGCCAGCAGCCCGGGAGGTAGGAACACTGAAGCTTTCTTT. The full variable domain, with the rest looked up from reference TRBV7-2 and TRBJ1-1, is GAGVSQSPSNKVTEKGKDVELRCDPISGHTALYWYRQSLGQGLEFLIYFQGNSAPDKSGLPSDRFSAERTGGSVSTLTIQRTQQEDSAVYLCASSPGGRNTEAFFGQGTRLTVV.

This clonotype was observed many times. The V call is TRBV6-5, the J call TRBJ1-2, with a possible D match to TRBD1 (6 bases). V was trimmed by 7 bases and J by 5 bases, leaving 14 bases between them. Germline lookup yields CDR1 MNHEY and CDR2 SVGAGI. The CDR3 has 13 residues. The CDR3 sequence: CASTGGGRYGYTF. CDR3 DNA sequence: TGTGCCAGCACTGGGGGGGGGCGGTATGGCTACACCTTC.

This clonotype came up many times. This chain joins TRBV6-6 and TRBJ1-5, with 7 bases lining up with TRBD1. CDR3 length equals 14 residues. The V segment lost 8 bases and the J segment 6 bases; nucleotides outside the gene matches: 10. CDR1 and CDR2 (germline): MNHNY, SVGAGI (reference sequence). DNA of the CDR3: TGTGCCAGCGGGGATTACAGGGACAGTCAGCCCCAGCATTTT. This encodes CASGDYRDSQPQHF.

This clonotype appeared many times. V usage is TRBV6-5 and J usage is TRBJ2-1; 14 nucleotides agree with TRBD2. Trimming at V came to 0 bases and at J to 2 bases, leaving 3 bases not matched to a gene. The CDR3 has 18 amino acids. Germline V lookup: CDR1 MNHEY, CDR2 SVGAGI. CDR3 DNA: TGTGCCAGCAGTTACTCGGGGACTAGCGGGAGCCCCTACAATGAGCAGTTCTTC. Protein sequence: CASSYSGTSGSPYNEQFF.

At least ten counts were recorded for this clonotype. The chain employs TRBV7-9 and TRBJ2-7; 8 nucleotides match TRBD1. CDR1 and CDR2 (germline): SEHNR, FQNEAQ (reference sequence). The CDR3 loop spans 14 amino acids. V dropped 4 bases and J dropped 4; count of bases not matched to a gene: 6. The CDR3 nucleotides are TGTGCCAGCAGCTCGTGGCAGGGGGCATACGAGCAGTACTTC. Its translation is CASSSWQGAYEQYF.

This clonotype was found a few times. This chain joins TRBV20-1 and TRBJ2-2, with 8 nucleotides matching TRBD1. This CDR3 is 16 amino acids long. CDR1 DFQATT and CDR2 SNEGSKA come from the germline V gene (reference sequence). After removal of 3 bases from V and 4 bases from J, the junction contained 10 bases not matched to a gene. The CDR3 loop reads CSASPRTGKATGELFF. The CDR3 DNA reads TGCAGTGCTAGCCCCAGGACAGGGAAGGCCACCGGGGAGCTGTTTTTT.

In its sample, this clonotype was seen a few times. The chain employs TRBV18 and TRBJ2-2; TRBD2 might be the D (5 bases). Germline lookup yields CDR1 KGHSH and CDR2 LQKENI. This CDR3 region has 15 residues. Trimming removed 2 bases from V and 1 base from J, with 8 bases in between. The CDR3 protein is CASSPGGGNTGELFF. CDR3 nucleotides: TGTGCCAGCTCACCAGGAGGCGGGAACACCGGGGAGCTGTTTTTT.

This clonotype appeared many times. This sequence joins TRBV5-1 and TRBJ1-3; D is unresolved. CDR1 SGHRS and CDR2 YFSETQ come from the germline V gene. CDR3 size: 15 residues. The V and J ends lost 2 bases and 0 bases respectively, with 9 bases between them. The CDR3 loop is CASSLSPGSGNTIYF. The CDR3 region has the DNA TGCGCCAGCAGCTTAAGTCCAGGCTCTGGAAACACCATATATTTT.

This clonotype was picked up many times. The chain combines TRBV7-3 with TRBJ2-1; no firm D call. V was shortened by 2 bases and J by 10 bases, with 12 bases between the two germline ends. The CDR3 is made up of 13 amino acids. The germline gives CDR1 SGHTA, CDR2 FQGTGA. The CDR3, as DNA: TGTGCCAGCAGCTTAGATTACAGAAACGAGCAGTTCTTC. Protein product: CASSLDYRNEQFF.

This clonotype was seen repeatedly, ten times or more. In DNA form, the CDR3 reads TGTGCCAGCAGCCGGCTCACTGGGAGGGAGACCCAGTACTTC. Amino acid sequence: CASSRLTGRETQYF. The chain has TRBV6-5 and TRBJ2-5, with a tentative D call TRBD2 (6 bases). Germline CDR1 and CDR2: MNHEY and SVGAGI. Between the trimmed V and J ends, which lost 6 bases and 5 bases, there was a span of 16 bases. The CDR3 contains 14 residues.

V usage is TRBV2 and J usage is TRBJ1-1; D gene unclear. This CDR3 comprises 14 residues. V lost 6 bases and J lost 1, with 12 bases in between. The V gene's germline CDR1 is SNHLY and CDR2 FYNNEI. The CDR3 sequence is CASRADGQNTEAFF. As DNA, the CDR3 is TGTGCCAGCAGGGCGGACGGGCAGAACACTGAAGCTTTCTTT.

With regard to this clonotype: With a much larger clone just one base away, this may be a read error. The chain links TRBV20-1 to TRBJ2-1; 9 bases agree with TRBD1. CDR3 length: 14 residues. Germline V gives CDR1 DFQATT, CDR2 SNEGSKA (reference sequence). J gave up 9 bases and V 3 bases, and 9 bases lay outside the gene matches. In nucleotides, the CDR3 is TGCAGTGCTAGTGTCATGGGACAGGGTGCTGAGCAGTTCTTC. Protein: CSASVMGQGAEQFF.